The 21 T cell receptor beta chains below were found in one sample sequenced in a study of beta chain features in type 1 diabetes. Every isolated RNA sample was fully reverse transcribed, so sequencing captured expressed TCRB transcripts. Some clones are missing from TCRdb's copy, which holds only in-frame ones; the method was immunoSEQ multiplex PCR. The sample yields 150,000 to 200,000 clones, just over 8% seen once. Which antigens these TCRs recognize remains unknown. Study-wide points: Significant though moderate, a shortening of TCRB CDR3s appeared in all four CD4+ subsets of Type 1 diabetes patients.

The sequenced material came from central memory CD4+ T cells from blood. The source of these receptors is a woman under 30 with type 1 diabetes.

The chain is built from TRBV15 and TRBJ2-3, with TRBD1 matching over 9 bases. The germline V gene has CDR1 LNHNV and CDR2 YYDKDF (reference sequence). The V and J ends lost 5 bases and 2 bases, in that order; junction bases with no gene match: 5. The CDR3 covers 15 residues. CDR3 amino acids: CATSVGQGDTDTQYF. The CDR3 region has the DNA TGTGCCACCAGCGTGGGACAGGGAGACACAGATACGCAGTATTTT.

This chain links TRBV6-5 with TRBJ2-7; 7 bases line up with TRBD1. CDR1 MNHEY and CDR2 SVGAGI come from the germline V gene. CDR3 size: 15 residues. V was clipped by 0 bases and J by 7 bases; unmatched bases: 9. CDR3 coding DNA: TGTGCCAGCAGTTACTCGGAAACAGGGGTTGGGGAGCAGTACTTC. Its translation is CASSYSETGVGEQYF.

CDR3 sequence: CSVSPGLATDTQYF. CDR3 coding DNA: TGCAGCGTGAGCCCGGGACTCGCCACAGATACGCAGTATTTT. This chain connects TRBV29-1 to TRBJ2-3; D may be TRBD2 (6 bases). Trimming left V 6 bases short and J 2 bases short, with 15 bases between. The CDR3 sequence is 14 residues long. CDR1 and CDR2 from the germline V gene are SQVTM and ANQGSEA.

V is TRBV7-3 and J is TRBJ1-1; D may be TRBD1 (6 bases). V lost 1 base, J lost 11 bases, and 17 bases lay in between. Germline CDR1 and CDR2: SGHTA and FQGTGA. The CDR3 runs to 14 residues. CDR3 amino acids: CASSLRRVTGNAFF. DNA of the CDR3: TGTGCCAGCAGCTTAAGGCGGGTCACAGGGAACGCTTTCTTT.

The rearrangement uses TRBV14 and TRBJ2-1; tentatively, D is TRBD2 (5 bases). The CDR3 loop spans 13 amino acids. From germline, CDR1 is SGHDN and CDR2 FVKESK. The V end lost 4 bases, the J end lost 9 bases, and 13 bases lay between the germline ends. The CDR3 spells CASSLRVSVEQFF. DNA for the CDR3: TGTGCCAGCAGCCTACGGGTTAGCGTTGAGCAGTTCTTC. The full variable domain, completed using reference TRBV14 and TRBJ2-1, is EAGVTQFPSHSVIEKGQTVTLRCDPISGHDNLYWYRRVMGKEIKFLLHFVKESKQDESGMPNNRFLAERTGGTYSTLKVQPAELEDSGVYFCASSLRVSVEQFFGPGTRLTVL.

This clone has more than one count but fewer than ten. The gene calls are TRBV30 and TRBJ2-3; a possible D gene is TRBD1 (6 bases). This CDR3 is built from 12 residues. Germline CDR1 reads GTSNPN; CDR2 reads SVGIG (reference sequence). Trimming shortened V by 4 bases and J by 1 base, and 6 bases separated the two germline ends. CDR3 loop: CAWTGGTDTQYF. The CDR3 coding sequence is TGTGCCTGGACAGGGGGCACAGATACGCAGTATTTT.

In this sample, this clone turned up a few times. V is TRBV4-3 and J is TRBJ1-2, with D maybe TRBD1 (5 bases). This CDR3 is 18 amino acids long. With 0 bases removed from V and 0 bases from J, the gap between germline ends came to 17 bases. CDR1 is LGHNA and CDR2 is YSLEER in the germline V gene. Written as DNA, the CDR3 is TGCGCCAGCAGCCAAGATCGGTTCGGCGGGGGAGCTAACTATGGCTACACCTTC. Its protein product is CASSQDRFGGGANYGYTF.

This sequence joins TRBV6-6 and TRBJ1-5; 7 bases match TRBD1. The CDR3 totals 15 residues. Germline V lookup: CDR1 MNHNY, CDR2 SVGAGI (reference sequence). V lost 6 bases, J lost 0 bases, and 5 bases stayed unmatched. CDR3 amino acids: CASSLGQYSNQPQHF. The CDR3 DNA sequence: TGTGCCAGCAGCCTGGGACAGTATAGCAATCAGCCCCAGCATTTT.

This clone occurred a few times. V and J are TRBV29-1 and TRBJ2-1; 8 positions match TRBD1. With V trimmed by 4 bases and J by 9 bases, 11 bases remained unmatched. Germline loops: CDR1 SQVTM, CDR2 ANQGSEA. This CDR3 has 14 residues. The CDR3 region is CSVVPGQVGGEQFF. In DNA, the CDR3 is TGCAGCGTTGTACCGGGACAGGTTGGCGGTGAGCAGTTCTTC.

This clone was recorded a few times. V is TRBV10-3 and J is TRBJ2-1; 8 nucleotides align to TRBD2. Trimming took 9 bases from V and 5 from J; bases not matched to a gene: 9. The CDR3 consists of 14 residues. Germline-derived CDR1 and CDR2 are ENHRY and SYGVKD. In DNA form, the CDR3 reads TGTGCCATATCATCCGGGGGGGCCGACAATGAGCAGTTCTTC. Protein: CAISSGGADNEQFF.

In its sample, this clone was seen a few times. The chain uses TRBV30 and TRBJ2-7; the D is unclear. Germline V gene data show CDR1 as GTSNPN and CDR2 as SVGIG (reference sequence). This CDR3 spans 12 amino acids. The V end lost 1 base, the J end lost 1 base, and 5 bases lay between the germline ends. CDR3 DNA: TGTGCCTGGAGTGCCTATTCCTACGAGCAGTACTTC. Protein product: CAWSAYSYEQYF.

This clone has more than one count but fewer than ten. Here the CDR3 reads CASRPGLASGEQYF. CDR3 in DNA: TGTGCCAGCAGACCAGGACTAGCGTCGGGTGAGCAGTACTTC. The chain carries TRBV6-5 and TRBJ2-7; 9 nucleotides align to TRBD2. The germline CDR1 and CDR2 sequences are MNHEY and SVGAGI. The junction had 10 bases not matched to a gene; V was cut back by 6 bases and J by 7 bases. The CDR3 is 14 amino acids.

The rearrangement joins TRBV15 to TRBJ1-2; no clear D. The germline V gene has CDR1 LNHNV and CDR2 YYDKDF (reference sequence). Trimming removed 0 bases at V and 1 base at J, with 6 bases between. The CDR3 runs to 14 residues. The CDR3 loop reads CATSRETRNYGYTF. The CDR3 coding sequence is TGTGCCACCAGCAGAGAGACACGTAACTATGGCTACACCTTC.

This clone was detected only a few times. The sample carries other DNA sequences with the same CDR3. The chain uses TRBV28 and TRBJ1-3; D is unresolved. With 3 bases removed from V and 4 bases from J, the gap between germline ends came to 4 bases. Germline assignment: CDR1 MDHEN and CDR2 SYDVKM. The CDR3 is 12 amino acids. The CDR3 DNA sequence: TGTGCCAGCAGTTTCAGGGGAAACACCATATATTTT. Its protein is CASSFRGNTIYF.

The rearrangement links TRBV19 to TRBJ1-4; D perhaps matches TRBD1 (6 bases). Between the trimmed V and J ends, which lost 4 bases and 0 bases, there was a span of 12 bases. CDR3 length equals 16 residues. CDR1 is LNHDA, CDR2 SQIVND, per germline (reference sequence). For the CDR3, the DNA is TGTGCCAGTAGTACAGGGGCCGGGGCAACTAATGAAAAACTGTTTTTT. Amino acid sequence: CASSTGAGATNEKLFF.

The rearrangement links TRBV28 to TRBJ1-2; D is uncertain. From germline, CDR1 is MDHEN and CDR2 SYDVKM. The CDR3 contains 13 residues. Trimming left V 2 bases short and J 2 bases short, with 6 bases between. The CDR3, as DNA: TGTGCCAGCAGTTTAAGTCAGAACTATGGCTACACCTTC. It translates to CASSLSQNYGYTF.

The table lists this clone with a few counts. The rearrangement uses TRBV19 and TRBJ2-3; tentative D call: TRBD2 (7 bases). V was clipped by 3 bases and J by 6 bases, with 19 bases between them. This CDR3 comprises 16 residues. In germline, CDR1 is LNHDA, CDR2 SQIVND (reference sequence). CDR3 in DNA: TGTGCCAGTAGTATTCCCCGGGCGGGGGCACTTGATACGCAGTATTTT. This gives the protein CASSIPRAGALDTQYF.

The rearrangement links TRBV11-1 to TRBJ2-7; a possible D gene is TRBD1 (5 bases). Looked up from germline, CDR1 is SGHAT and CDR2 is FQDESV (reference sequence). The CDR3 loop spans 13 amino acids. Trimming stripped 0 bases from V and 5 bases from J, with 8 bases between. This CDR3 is CASSLAQGDEQYF. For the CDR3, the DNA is TGTGCCAGCAGCTTAGCGCAAGGGGACGAGCAGTACTTC.

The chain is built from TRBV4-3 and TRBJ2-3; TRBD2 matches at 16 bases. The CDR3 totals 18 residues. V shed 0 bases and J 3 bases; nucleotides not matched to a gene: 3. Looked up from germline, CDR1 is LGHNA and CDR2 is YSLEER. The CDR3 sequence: CASSQDGGLAGGTDTQYF. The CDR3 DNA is TGCGCCAGCAGCCAAGATGGGGGACTAGCGGGGGGGACAGATACGCAGTATTTT.

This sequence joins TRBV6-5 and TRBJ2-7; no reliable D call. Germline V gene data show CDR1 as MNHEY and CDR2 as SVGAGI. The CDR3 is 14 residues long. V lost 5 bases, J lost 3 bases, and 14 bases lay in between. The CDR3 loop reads CASSEDYRVYEQYF. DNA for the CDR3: TGTGCCAGCAGTGAAGATTACCGCGTCTACGAGCAGTACTTC.

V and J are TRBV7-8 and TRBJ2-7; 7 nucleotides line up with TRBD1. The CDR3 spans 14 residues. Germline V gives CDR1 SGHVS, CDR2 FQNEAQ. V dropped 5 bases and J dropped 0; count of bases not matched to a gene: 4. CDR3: CASSRDRSSYEQYF. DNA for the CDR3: TGTGCCAGCAGCCGGGACAGATCCTCCTACGAGCAGTACTTC.